These 10 T cell receptor beta chains came from one sample sequenced in a study of blood T cell repertoires in COVID-19. Sequencing used immunoSEQ multiplex PCR; TCRdb keeps in-frame clones, though not all of them. The sample shows roughly 220,000 clones, less than 90% of them seen only once. The sequenced sample was peripheral blood. The receptors were gathered from a man between 25 and 39 years old with active or convalescent COVID-19.

This chain uses TRBV3-1 (or the pseudogene TRBV3-2) with TRBJ1-2; 7 bases align to TRBD1. Germline-derived CDR1 and CDR2 are LGHDT and YNNKEL (reference sequence). J gave up 8 bases and V 4 bases, and 7 bases lay outside the gene matches. The CDR3 runs 13 residues. CDR3 in DNA: TGTGCCAGCAGCCCATGGACAGGAGGAGGCTACACCTTC. This translates into CASSPWTGGGYTF.

The chain couples TRBV25-1 to TRBJ1-1; D might be TRBD1 (5 bases). The ends were cut back, 4 bases at V and 1 base at J, with 10 bases in the middle. CDR3 length: 14 amino acids. Germline values: CDR1 MGHDK, CDR2 SYGVNS. This CDR3 reads CASSGGGWNTEAFF. The DNA for the CDR3 is TGTGCCAGCAGTGGGGGCGGTTGGAACACTGAAGCTTTCTTT. Using reference TRBV25-1 and TRBJ1-1 for the parts outside the CDR3, the full variable domain is EADIYQTPRYLVIGTGKKITLECSQTMGHDKMYWYQQDPGMELHLIHYSYGVNSTEKGDLSSESTVSRIRTEHFPLTLESARPSHTSQYLCASSGGGWNTEAFFGQGTRLTVV.

This rearrangement joins TRBV5-6 to TRBJ2-7; 8 bases are a match to TRBD1. This CDR3 spans 15 amino acids. The V gene end was trimmed by 2 bases and the J gene end by 2 bases; junction bases not matched to a gene: 6. Germline lookup yields CDR1 SGHDT and CDR2 YYEEEE. In DNA form, the CDR3 reads TGTGCCAGCAGCTTTATTGGACAGGGTACCTACGAGCAGTACTTC. Its translation: CASSFIGQGTYEQYF.

The chain recombines TRBV7-2 with TRBJ2-4, with 7 bases lining up with TRBD1. CDR1 is SGHTA and CDR2 is FQGNSA in the germline V gene. The CDR3 sequence is 16 residues long. V shed 5 bases, J shed 0 bases, and the junction held 7 bases outside the gene matches. The CDR3 nucleotides are TGTGCCAGCAGCCCTATCGGACAGGTAGCCAAAAACATTCAGTACTTC. This codes for CASSPIGQVAKNIQYF.

V and J are TRBV28 and TRBJ1-5, with 8 bases that match TRBD1. V trimming: 2 bases; J trimming: 6 bases; junction bases outside the gene matches: 3. The CDR3 totals 14 residues. Looked up from germline, CDR1 is MDHEN and CDR2 is SYDVKM. The CDR3 protein is CASSLGRGLQPQHF. The DNA for the CDR3 is TGTGCCAGCAGTTTAGGCAGGGGGCTTCAGCCCCAGCATTTT.

V gene TRBV27 combines with J gene TRBJ1-6; 7 bases match TRBD1. After removal of 7 bases from V and 10 bases from J, the junction contained 13 bases not matched to a gene. The length of the CDR3 is 15 residues. Germline V lookup: CDR1 MNHEY, CDR2 SMNVEV (reference sequence). CDR3 in amino acids: CASTRLDRARSPLHF. The CDR3 DNA is TGTGCCAGCACCCGCCTTGACAGGGCGAGATCACCCCTCCACTTT.

The chain recombines TRBV11-2 with TRBJ1-5; D gene ambiguous. Germline loops: CDR1 SGHAT, CDR2 FQNNGV. V was shortened by 5 bases and J by 9 bases, with 14 bases between the two germline ends. The CDR3 sequence is 13 residues long. CDR3 DNA sequence: TGTGCCAGCAGCCCGGGAGGAGCGAGGCCCCAGCATTTT. The encoded protein is CASSPGGARPQHF.

This sequence joins TRBV29-1 and TRBJ2-2, with TRBD2 as a possible D gene (6 bases). Looked up from germline, CDR1 is SQVTM and CDR2 is ANQGSEA. The CDR3 extends over 13 amino acids. Trimming removed 4 bases from V and 6 bases from J, with 12 bases in between. CDR3 nucleotide sequence: TGCAGCGTTGGTCGGGGGTACGCCGGGGAGCTGTTTTTT. This translates into CSVGRGYAGELFF.

The chain couples TRBV18 to TRBJ2-1; maybe TRBD2 (5 bases). Germline V gene lookup returns CDR1 KGHSH and CDR2 LQKENI. The CDR3 covers 13 residues. Trimming left V 7 bases short and J 2 bases short, with 9 bases between. CDR3 nucleotide sequence: TGTGCCAGCTTCCCGGAGGCCTACAATGAGCAGTTCTTC. As protein: CASFPEAYNEQFF. The variable domain in full, with the rest retrieved from reference TRBV18 and TRBJ2-1, is NAGVMQNPRHLVRRRGQEARLRCSPMKGHSHVYWYRQLPEEGLKFMVYLQKENIIDESGMPKERFSAEFPKEGPSILRIQQVVRGDSAAYFCASFPEAYNEQFFGPGTRLTVL.

The rearrangement links TRBV19 to TRBJ1-5; maybe TRBD1 (5 bases). V was clipped by 3 bases and J by 5 bases, with 11 bases between them. Germline V gene data show CDR1 as LNHDA and CDR2 as SQIVND (reference sequence). The CDR3 has 14 amino acids. The CDR3 protein is CASSIWGVHQPQHF. The CDR3 DNA reads as TGTGCCAGTAGTATCTGGGGGGTCCATCAGCCCCAGCATTTT.